Shown below are 13 T cell receptor beta chains from a single sample sequenced in a study of T cell repertoires in breast cancer (dated by TCRdb to about 2016). To analyze paired alpha-beta TCRs of CD8+ T cells, the researchers used an expanded emulsion RT-PCR method with primers covering all TCR V genes. The library was built by means of emulsion pairing. The sequencer listed for this sample is Illumina MiSeq. Unpaired genes were suppressed by a second nested PCR with blocking oligos, after which a third nested PCR added Illumina adaptors and barcodes. TCRdb reworked the public reads: Q25 trimming with fastp, MiXCR clone assembly, productive beta chains retained. Here each entry gathers all rows of one CDR3 protein and keeps the most common genes and DNA. The sample yields about 40,000 distinct CDR3 sequences; about 48% were counted once. The ten largest clones represent around three fifths of the sample.

Sequenced sample: CD8+ T cells. The receptors here all came from a pool of human donors with breast cancer or a healthy control (not recorded which).

Note on this clonotype: A much larger clone is a single base away; this may be a read error. The rearrangement joins TRBV6-6 to TRBJ2-3; D may be TRBD1 (5 bases). The DNA end lines up better with TRBJ1-5; the J call may be wrong. Germline V CDR1 and CDR2: MNHNY, SVGAGI (reference sequence). This CDR3 is built from 16 residues. The CDR3 here is CASSMGLAGRTDTQHF. In DNA, the CDR3 is TGTGCCAGCAGTATGGGACTAGCGGGACGCACAGATACGCAGCATTTT.

In nucleotides, the CDR3 is TGTGCCAGCAGCCTCAATGGGGCTGGCGGAATCTACAATGAGCAGTTCTTC. It yields the protein CASSLNGAGGIYNEQFF. The gene calls are TRBV27 and TRBJ2-1; TRBD1 might be the D (5 bases). The V end lost 6 bases, the J end lost 3 bases, and 21 bases lay between the germline ends. The CDR3 sequence is 17 residues long. Germline-derived CDR1 and CDR2 are MNHEY and SMNVEV (reference sequence).

This clonotype was observed a handful of times. The DNA for the CDR3 is TGCAGTGCTAGACCCGCGTCACAAGCGCGATACAATGAGCAGTTCTTC. Amino acid sequence: CSARPASQARYNEQFF. This chain connects TRBV20-1 to TRBJ2-1, with D hard to call. This CDR3 is 16 amino acids long. The germline V gene encodes CDR1 DFQATT and CDR2 SNEGSKA (reference sequence). Trimming stripped 2 bases from V and 4 bases from J, with 18 bases between.

The chain combines TRBV3-1 with TRBJ2-3; no definite D call. Germline V gives CDR1 LGHDT, CDR2 YNNKEL (reference sequence). V lost 2 bases and J 2 bases, leaving 20 bases between the germline ends. This CDR3 has 18 amino acids. CDR3 nucleotide sequence: TGTGCCAGCAGCCAAAGTTCCTCACATCGTCGGCACACAGATACGCAGTATTTT. Translated: CASSQSSSHRRHTDTQYF.

A few counts support this clonotype. The chain is built from TRBV7-9 and TRBJ1-1; D unclear. The V end lost 7 bases, the J end lost 0 bases, and 18 bases lay between the germline ends. CDR3 length: 16 residues. Germline CDR1 is SEHNR and CDR2 is FQNEAQ (reference sequence). The CDR3 nucleotides read TGTGCCAGCAAGGACTCACGGTCGTTTATGAACACTGAAGCTTTCTTT. It specifies CASKDSRSFMNTEAFF.

This CDR3 is CASSPQEGGHGQYF. CDR3 nucleotide sequence: TGTGCCAGCTCACCACAGGAAGGAGGCCACGGGCAGTACTTC. The chain employs TRBV18 and TRBJ2-7, with D tentatively TRBD2 (5 bases). V lost 1 base to trimming and J lost 9 bases, with 16 bases between them. There are 14 residues in the CDR3. Germline CDR1 KGHSH, CDR2 LQKENI.

This clonotype has a count of ten or more. The CDR3 loop reads CASRPQANEKLFF. In DNA, the CDR3 is TGTGCCAGCAGGCCCCAGGCTAATGAAAAACTGTTTTTT. The chain has TRBV28 and TRBJ1-4; D is ambiguous. Trimming cost V 6 bases and J 3 bases, with 8 bases left between them. The CDR3 is made up of 13 amino acids. CDR1 MDHEN and CDR2 SYDVKM come from the germline V gene.

A note on this clonotype: The conserved closing phenylalanine or tryptophan is absent in this CDR3, likely reflecting a read error. The chain carries TRBV30 and TRBJ1-5; D call uncertain. The CDR3 sequence is 13 residues long. Trimming stripped 5 bases from V and 0 bases from J, with 8 bases between. CDR1 GTSNPN and CDR2 SVGIG come from the germline V gene (reference sequence). The CDR3 DNA is TGTGCCTGGGCCGGAGATAGCAATCAGCCCCAGCATATT. The encoded protein is CAWAGDSNQPQHI.

The V gene is TRBV10-1, the J gene TRBJ1-1; D not certain. The CDR3 runs 13 residues. Trimming took 2 bases from V and 0 from J, leaving 4 bases between them. Germline CDR1 reads WNHNN; CDR2 reads SYGVQD (reference sequence). The DNA for the CDR3 is TGCGCCAGCAGTGAGAACCTGAACACTGAAGCTTTCTTT. Its protein is CASSENLNTEAFF.

As DNA, the CDR3 is TGTGCCAGCAGTGTGGGGCACAGAAACTATGGCTACACCTTC. Translating gives CASSVGHRNYGYTF. The gene calls are TRBV2 and TRBJ1-2, with D possibly matching TRBD1 (5 bases). CDR1 is SNHLY, CDR2 FYNNEI, per germline. V dropped 4 bases and J dropped 2 bases, with 11 bases sitting between them. The CDR3 extends over 14 amino acids.

This clonotype was found once. A much larger clone lies a single base off, so this may be a read error. Here the CDR3 omits its conserved ending phenylalanine or tryptophan, so a read error is the likely source. The genes are TRBV15 and TRBJ1-2, with D possibly matching TRBD1 (5 bases). The CDR3 is made up of 14 amino acids. The ends were cut back, 0 bases at V and 7 bases at J, with 12 bases in the middle. Germline V gene data show CDR1 as LNHNV and CDR2 as YYDKDF (reference sequence). In nucleotides, the CDR3 is TGTGCCACCAGCAGAGACGAATCCGGGGCTGGCTACACCCTC. Protein: CATSRDESGAGYTL.

This clonotype has only a few counts. The V call is TRBV2, the J call TRBJ2-5; the D is unclear. Trimming took off 2 bases at V and 5 bases at J, with 6 bases between the two ends. The CDR3 spans 12 residues. Germline V gives CDR1 SNHLY, CDR2 FYNNEI. Written as DNA, the CDR3 is TGTGCCAGCAGTGAAATCGTGGAGACCCAGTACTTC. This codes for CASSEIVETQYF.

The CDR3 here is CAYQRTGQTGELFF. CDR3 sequence (DNA): TGTGCGTACCAAAGGACAGGGCAGACCGGGGAGCTGTTTTTT. The rearrangement links TRBV30 to TRBJ2-2, with TRBD1 identical over 8 bases. The germline V gene has CDR1 GTSNPN and CDR2 SVGIG (reference sequence). CDR3 length equals 14 residues.